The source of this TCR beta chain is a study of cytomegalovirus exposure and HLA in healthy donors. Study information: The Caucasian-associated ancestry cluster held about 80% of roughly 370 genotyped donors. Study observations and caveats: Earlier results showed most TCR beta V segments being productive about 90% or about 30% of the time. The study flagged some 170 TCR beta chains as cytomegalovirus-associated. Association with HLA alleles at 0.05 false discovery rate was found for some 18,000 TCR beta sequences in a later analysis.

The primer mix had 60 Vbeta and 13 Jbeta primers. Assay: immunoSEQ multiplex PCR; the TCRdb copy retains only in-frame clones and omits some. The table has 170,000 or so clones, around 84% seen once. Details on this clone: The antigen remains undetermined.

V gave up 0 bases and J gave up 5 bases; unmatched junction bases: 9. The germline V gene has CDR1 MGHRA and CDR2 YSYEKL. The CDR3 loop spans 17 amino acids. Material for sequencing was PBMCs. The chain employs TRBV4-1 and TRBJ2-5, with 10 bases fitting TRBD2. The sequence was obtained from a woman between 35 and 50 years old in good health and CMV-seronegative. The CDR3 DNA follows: TGCGCCAGCAGCCAAGATCCTAGCGGGGGTATCAGGGAGACCCAGTACTTC. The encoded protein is CASSQDPSGGIRETQYF.